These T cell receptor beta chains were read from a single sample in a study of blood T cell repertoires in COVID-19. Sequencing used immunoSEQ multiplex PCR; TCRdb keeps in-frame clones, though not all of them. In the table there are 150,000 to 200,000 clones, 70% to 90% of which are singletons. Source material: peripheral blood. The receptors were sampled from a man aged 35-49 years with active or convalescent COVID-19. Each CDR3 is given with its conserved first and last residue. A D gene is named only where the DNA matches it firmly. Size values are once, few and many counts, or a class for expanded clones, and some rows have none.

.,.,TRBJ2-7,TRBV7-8,TGTGCCCTGGTGGATAGCGGATCCTACGAGCAGTACTTC,CALVDSGSYEQYF
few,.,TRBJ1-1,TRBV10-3,TGTGCCATCCTCGGGGACAACTTAATAGACAGTCCTAACACTGAAGCTTTCTTT,CAILGDNLIDSPNTEAFF
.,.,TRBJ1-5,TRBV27,TGTGCCAGCAGTCCGACACCCCTCGGGACTATCGCACAGCCCCAGCATTTT,CASSPTPLGTIAQPQHF
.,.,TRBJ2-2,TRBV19,TGTGCCAGTAGTATGCGACTAAGGACAGAGAACACCGGGGAGCTGTTTTTT,CASSMRLRTENTGELFF
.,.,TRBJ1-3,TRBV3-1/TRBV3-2,TGTGCCAGCAGCCAAGATCCGGGGGGCGCGGACACCATATATTTT,CASSQDPGGADTIYF
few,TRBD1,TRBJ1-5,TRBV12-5,TGTGCTAGTGGTCCGGGACAGCAATATAGCAATCAGCCCCAGCATTTT,CASGPGQQYSNQPQHF
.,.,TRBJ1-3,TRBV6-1,TGTGCCAGCAGTGAGCGTGGGGCCCTCTCTGGAAACACCATATATTTT,CASSERGALSGNTIYF
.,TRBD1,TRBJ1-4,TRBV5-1,TGCGCCAGCAGCCTATCAACAGGGGTTAATGAAAAACTGTTTTTT,CASSLSTGVNEKLFF
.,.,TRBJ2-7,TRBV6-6,TGTGCCAGCAGTTACCTCGAGTCCTACGAGCAGTACTTC,CASSYLESYEQYF
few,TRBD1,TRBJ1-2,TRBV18,TGTGCCAGCTCACCACGGGACAGAAGGGATGGCTACACCTTC,CASSPRDRRDGYTF
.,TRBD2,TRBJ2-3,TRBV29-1,TGCAGCGTTACTAGCGGGGGGGCCGCAGATACGCAGTATTTT,CSVTSGGAADTQYF
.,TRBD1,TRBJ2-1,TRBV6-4,TGTGCCAGCAGTAGGGACAGGGGAAATGAGCAGTTCTTC,CASSRDRGNEQFF
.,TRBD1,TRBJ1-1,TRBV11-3,TGTGCCAGCAGCCCCTCGGGGACAGGGGGGACTGAAGCTTTCTTT,CASSPSGTGGTEAFF
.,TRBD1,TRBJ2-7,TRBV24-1,TGTGCCACCAGTGATCCTACCGGGACAGGGAACGAGCAGTACTTC,CATSDPTGTGNEQYF
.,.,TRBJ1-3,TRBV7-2,TGTGCCAGCAGCTTACGGACTCCCTCCAGAAACACCATATATTTT,CASSLRTPSRNTIYF
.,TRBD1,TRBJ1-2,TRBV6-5,TGTGCCAGCAGTTACCCGGGACAGGGTATACGCGGCTACACCTTC,CASSYPGQGIRGYTF
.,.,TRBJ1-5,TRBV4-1,TGCGCCAGCAGCCAAGATCTTCGACAGATTAGCAATCAGCCCCAGCATTTT,CASSQDLRQISNQPQHF
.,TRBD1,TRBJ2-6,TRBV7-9,TGTGCCAGCAGCCGGACAGGGGGCGCGGCTGGGGCCAACGTCCTGACTTTC,CASSRTGGAAGANVLTF
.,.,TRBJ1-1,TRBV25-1,TGTGCCAGCAGTGCTCTTGGGGGCAGCACTGAAGCTTTCTTT,CASSALGGSTEAFF
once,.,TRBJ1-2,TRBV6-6,TGTGCCAGCAGTTACTCTCTCGAGGCTGGCTACACCTTC,CASSYSLEAGYTF
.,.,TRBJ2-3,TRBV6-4,TGTGCCAGCAGCCTCGAGTATGGTCCCGAGGGCACAGATACGCAGTATTTT,CASSLEYGPEGTDTQYF
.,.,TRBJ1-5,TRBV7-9,TGTGCCAGCAGCTTAGGGGCCAATCAGCCCCAGCATTTT,CASSLGANQPQHF
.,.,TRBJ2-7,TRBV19,TGTGCCAGTAGTTCCGAGTGGTCCGAGCAGTACTTC,CASSSEWSEQYF
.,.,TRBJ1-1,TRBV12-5,TGTGCTAGTGGTCTCGGGGGAGAAGCTTTCTTT,CASGLGGEAFF
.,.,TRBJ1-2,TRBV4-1,TGCGCCAGCAGCCAAGTGTTGGTAGACTCCTATGGCTACACCTTC,CASSQVLVDSYGYTF
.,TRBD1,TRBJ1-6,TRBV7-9,TGTGCCAGCAGCCCCGCTAGCCCCACAGGGGGTAATTCACCCCTCCACTTT,CASSPASPTGGNSPLHF
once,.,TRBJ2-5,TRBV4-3,TGCGCCAGCAGCCAAGTGGGGCTGGAGACCCAGTACTTC,CASSQVGLETQYF
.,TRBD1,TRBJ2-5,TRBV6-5,TGTGCCAGCAGTTACGGGACAGGGGTCGAGACCCAGTACTTC,CASSYGTGVETQYF
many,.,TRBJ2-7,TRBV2,TGTGCCAGCAGTGATAAGGGACTGACCTACGAGCAGTACTTC,CASSDKGLTYEQYF
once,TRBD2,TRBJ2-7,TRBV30,TGTGCCTGGAGTGGGGGAAGACTAGCGTGGGGCGAGCAGTACTTC,CAWSGGRLAWGEQYF
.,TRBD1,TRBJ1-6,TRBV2,TGTGCCAGCAGTGAAGCGACAGGGGCGCGTTCACCCCTCCACTTT,CASSEATGARSPLHF
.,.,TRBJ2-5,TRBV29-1,TGCAGCGGGAGGGGGCTTGAGACCCAGTACTTC,CSGRGLETQYF
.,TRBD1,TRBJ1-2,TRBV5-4,TGTGCCAGCAGCTTGGACACAGGGGTCTATGGCTACACCTTC,CASSLDTGVYGYTF
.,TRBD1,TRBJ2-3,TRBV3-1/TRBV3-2,TGTGCCAGCAGCCAAGGGGCGACAGGGGAAACAGATACGCAGTATTTT,CASSQGATGETDTQYF
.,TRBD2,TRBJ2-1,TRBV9,TGTGCCAGCAGCGTAGCCGGGACTAGCTTCGCTGAGCAGTTCTTC,CASSVAGTSFAEQFF
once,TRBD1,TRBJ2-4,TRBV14,TGTGCCAGCAGCCAGAGACAGGGGCCGTCATACATTCAGTACTTC,CASSQRQGPSYIQYF
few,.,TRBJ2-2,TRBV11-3,TGTGCCAGCAGCTTGACAGGCGACACCGGGGAGCTGTTTTTT,CASSLTGDTGELFF
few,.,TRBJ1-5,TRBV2,TGTGCCAGCAGTGAAGATGAGAGCAATCAGCCCCAGCATTTT,CASSEDESNQPQHF
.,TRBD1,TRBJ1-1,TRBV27,TGTGCCAGCAGTTTGGGACAGGGCTACGACACTGAAGCTTTCTTT,CASSLGQGYDTEAFF
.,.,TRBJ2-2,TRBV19,TGTGCCAGTAGTCGCCGACTCTTCCCGTGGACCGGGGAGCTGTTTTTT,CASSRRLFPWTGELFF
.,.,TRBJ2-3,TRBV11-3,TGTGCCAGCAGCTTAGGTGATCGGTCCACAGATACGCAGTATTTT,CASSLGDRSTDTQYF